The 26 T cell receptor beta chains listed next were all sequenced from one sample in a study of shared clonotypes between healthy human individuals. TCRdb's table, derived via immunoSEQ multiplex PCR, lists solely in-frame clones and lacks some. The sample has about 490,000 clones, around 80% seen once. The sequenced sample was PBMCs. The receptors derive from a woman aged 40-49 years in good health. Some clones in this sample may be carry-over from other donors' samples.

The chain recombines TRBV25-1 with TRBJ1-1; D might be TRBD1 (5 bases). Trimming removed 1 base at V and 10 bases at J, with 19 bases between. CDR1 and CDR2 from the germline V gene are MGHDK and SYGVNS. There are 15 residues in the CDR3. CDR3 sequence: CASSESRGPRFGAFF. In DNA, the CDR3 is TGTGCCAGCAGTGAATCGAGGGGCCCGCGGTTTGGAGCTTTCTTT.

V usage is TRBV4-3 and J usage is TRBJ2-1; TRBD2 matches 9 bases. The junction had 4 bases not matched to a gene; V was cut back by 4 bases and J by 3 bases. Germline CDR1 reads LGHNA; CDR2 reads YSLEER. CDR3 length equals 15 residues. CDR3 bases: TGCGCCAGCAGCCGAGATAGCGGGGGCTACAATGAGCAGTTCTTC. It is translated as CASSRDSGGYNEQFF.

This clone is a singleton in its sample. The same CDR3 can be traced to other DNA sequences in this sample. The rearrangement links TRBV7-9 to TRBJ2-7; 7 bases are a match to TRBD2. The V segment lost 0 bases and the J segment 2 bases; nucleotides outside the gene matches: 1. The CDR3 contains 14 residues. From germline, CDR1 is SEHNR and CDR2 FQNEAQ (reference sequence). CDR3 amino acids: CASSLAGGPYEQYF. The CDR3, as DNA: TGTGCCAGCAGCTTAGCGGGAGGGCCCTACGAGCAGTACTTC.

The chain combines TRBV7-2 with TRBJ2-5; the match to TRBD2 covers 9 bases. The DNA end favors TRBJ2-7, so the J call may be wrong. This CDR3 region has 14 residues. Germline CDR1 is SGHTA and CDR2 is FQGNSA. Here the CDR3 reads CAGKGSGSSYEQYF. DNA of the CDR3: TGTGCCGGAAAGGGTAGCGGGAGTTCATACGAGCAGTACTTC.

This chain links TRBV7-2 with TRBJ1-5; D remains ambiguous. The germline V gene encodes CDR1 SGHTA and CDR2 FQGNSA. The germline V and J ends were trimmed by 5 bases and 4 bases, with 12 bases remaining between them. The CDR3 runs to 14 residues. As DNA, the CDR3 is TGTGCCAGCAGCACCTTCTCCCCGAATCAGCCCCAGCATTTT. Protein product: CASSTFSPNQPQHF.

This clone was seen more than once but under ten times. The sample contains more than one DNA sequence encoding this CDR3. The chain's CDR3 is CASSSTGGGQPQHF. The CDR3 DNA is TGTGCCAGTAGTAGTACAGGGGGCGGTCAGCCCCAGCATTTT. The chain joins TRBV19 to TRBJ1-5; 9 bases align to TRBD1. J lost 6 bases, V lost 4 bases, and 4 bases had no gene match. The CDR3 length is 14 residues. CDR1 is LNHDA, CDR2 SQIVND, per germline (reference sequence).

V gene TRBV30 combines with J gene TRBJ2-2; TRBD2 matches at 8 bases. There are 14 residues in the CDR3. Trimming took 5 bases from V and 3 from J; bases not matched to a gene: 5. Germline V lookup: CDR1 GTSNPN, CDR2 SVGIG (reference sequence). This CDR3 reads CAWLGLDYTGELFF. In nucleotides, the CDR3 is TGTGCCTGGTTGGGACTAGATTACACCGGGGAGCTGTTTTTT.

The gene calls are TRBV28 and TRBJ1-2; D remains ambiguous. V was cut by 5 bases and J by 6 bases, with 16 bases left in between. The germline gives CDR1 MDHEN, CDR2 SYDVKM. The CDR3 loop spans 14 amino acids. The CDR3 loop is CASSGDGGVDGYTF. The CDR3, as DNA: TGTGCCAGCAGTGGAGATGGTGGGGTTGATGGCTACACCTTC.

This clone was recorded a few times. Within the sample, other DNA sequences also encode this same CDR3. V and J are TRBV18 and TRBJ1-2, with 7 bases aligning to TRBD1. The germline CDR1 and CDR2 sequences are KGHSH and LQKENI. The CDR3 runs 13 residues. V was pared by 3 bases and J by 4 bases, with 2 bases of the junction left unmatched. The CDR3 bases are TGTGCCAGCTCACCGGGACAGAGCTATGGCTACACCTTC. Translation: CASSPGQSYGYTF.

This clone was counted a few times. The CDR3 sequence: CASSYSGARAGEQYF. Written as DNA, the CDR3 is TGTGCCAGCAGCTACTCCGGGGCCCGGGCGGGCGAGCAGTACTTC. This chain uses TRBV7-2 with TRBJ2-7, with D possibly being TRBD1 or TRBD2 (5 bases each). The CDR3 totals 15 residues. CDR1 SGHTA and CDR2 FQGNSA come from the germline V gene. Trimming took off 4 bases at V and 6 bases at J, with 19 bases between the two ends.

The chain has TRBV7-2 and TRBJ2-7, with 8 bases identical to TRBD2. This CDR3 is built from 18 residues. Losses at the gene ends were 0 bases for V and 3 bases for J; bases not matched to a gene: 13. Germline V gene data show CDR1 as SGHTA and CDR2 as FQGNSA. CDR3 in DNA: TGTGCCAGCAGCTTAGCGCGAGTCTTACTAGCGGACCACTACGAGCAGTACTTC. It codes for CASSLARVLLADHYEQYF.

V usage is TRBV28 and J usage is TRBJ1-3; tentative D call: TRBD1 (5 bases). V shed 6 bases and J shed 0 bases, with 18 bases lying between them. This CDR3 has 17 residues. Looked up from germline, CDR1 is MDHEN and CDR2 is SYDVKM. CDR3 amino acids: CASRHRDGVISGNTIYF. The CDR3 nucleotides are TGTGCCAGCAGGCACCGGGACGGGGTTATCTCTGGAAACACCATATATTTT.

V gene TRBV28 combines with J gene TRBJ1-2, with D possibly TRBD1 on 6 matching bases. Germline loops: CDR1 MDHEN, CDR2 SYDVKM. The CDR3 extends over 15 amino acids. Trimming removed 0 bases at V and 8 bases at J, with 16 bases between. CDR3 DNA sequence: TGTGCCAGCAGTTTATGGACAGGTCCCGCGGAGGGCTACACCTTC. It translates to CASSLWTGPAEGYTF.

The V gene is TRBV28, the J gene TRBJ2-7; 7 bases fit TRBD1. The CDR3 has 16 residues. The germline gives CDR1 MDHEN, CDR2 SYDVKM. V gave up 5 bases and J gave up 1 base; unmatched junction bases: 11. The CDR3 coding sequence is TGTGCCAGCAGTACACCTCCCCACAGGGGTTCCTACGAGCAGTACTTC. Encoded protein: CASSTPPHRGSYEQYF.

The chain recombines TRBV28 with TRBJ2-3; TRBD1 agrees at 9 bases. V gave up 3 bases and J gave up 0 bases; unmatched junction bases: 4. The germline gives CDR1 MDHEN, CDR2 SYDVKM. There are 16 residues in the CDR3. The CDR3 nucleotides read TGTGCCAGCAGTTTGGGGACAGGGAAGAGCACAGATACGCAGTATTTT. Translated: CASSLGTGKSTDTQYF.

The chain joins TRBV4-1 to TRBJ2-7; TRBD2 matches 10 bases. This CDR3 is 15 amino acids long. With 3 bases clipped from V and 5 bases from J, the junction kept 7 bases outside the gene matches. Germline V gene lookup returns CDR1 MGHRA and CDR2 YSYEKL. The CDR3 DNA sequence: TGCGCCAGCAGCCACGAGAGACTAGCGGGCCACGAGCAGTACTTC. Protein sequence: CASSHERLAGHEQYF.

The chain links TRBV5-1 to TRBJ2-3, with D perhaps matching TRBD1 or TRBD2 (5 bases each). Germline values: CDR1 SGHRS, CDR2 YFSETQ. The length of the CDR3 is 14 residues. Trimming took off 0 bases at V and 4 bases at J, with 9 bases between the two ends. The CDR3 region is CASSLDRGADTQYF. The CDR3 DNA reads TGCGCCAGCAGCTTGGATCGGGGCGCAGATACGCAGTATTTT.

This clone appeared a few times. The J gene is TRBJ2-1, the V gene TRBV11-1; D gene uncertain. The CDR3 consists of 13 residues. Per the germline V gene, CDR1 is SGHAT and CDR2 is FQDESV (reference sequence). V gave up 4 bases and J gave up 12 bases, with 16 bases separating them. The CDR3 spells CASSSNPMGGQFF. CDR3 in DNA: TGTGCCAGCAGCTCCAACCCAATGGGCGGGCAGTTCTTC.

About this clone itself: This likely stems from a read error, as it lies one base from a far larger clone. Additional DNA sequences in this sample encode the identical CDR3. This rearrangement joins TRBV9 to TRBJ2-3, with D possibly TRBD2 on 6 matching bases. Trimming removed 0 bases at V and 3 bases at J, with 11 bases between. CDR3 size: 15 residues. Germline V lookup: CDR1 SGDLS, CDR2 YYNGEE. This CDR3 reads CASSVVAGITDTQYF. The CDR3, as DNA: TGTGCCAGCAGCGTAGTCGCGGGAATAACAGATACGCAGTATTTT.

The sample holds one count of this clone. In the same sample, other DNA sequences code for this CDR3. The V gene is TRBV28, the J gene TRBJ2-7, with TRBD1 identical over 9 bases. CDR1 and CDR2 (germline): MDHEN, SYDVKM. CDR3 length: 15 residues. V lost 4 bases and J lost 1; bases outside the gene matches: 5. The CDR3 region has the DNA TGTGCCAGCAGTTCACCGGGACAGGGTTCCTACGAGCAGTACTTC. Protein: CASSSPGQGSYEQYF.

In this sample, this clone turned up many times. The DNA of the CDR3 is TGTGCCACCCGGACAGGGCAGACCTACGAGCAGTACTTC. Amino acids: CATRTGQTYEQYF. V usage is TRBV28 and J usage is TRBJ2-7, with 8 positions matching TRBD1. The CDR3 loop spans 13 amino acids. V dropped 10 bases and J dropped 2; count of bases not matched to a gene: 7. Germline CDR1 is MDHEN and CDR2 is SYDVKM. Full variable domain (outside the CDR3, taken from reference TRBV28 and TRBJ2-7): DVKVTQSSRYLVKRTGEKVFLECVQDMDHENMFWYRQDPGLGLRLIYFSYDVKMKEKGDIPEGYSVSREKKERFSLILESASTNQTSMYLCATRTGQTYEQYFGPGTRLTVT.

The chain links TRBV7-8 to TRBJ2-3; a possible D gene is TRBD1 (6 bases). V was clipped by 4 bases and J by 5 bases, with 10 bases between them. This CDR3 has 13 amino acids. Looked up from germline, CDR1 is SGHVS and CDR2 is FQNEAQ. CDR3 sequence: CASSSQGQDTQYF. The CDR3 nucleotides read TGTGCCAGCAGCTCTCAGGGACAAGATACGCAGTATTTT.

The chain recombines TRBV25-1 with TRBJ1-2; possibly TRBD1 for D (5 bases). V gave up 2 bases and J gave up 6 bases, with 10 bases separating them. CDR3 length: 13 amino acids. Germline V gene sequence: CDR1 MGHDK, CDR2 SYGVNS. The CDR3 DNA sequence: TGTGCCAGCAGTGAACGAGGGACTGATGGCTACACCTTC. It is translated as CASSERGTDGYTF.

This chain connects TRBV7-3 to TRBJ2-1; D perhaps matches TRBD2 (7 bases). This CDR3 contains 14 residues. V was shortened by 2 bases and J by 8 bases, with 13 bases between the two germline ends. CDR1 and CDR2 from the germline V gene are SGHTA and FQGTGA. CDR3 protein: CASSLFGGPDEQFF. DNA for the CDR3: TGTGCCAGCAGCTTATTCGGGGGGCCCGATGAGCAGTTCTTC.

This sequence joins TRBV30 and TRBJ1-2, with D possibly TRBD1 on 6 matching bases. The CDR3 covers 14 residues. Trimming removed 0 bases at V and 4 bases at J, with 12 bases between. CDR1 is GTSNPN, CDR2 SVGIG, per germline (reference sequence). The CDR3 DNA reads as TGTGCCTGGAGTGTACAAGCAGGGGTCTATGGCTACACCTTC. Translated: CAWSVQAGVYGYTF. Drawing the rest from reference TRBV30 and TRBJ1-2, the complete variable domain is SQTIHQWPATLVQPVGSPLSLECTVEGTSNPNLYWYRQAAGRGLQLLFYSVGIGQISSEVPQNLSASRPQDRQFILSSKKLLLSDSGFYLCAWSVQAGVYGYTFGSGTRLTVV.

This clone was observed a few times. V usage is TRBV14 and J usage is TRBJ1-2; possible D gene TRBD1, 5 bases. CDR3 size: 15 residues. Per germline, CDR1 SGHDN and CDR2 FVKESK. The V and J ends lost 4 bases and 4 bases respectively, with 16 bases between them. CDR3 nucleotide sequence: TGTGCCAGCAGCCCCTTGGGCAGGGTCGGCTATGGCTACACCTTC. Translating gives CASSPLGRVGYGYTF.